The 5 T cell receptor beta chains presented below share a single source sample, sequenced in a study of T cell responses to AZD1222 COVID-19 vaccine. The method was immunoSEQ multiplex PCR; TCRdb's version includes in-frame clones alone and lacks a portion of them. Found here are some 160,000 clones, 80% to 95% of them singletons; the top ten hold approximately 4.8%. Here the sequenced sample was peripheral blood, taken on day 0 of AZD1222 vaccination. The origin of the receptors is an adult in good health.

CDR3 DNA: TGTGCCAGCAGTCGACATTGGGGCACACAAGAGACCCAGTACTTC. Its protein is CASSRHWGTQETQYF. V usage is TRBV27 and J usage is TRBJ2-5, with TRBD1 as a possible D gene (5 bases). Looked up from germline, CDR1 is MNHEY and CDR2 is SMNVEV (reference sequence). This CDR3 region has 15 residues. Between the trimmed V and J ends, which lost 5 bases and 2 bases, there was a span of 15 bases.

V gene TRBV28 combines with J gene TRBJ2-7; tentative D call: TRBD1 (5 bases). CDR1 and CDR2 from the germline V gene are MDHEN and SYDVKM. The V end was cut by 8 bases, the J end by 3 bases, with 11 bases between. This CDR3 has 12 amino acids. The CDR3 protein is CASSAGNYEQYF. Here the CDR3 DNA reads TGTGCCAGCTCGGCAGGGAACTACGAGCAGTACTTC. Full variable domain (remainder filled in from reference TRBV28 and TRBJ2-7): DVKVTQSSRYLVKRTGEKVFLECVQDMDHENMFWYRQDPGLGLRLIYFSYDVKMKEKGDIPEGYSVSREKKERFSLILESASTNQTSMYLCASSAGNYEQYFGPGTRLTVT.

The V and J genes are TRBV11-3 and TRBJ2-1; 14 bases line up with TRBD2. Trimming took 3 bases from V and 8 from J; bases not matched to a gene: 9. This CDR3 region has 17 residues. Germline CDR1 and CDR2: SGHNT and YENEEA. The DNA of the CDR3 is TGTGCCAGCAGCTTGGGGGGGACTAGCGGGAGCATTTATGAGCAGTTCTTC. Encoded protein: CASSLGGTSGSIYEQFF.

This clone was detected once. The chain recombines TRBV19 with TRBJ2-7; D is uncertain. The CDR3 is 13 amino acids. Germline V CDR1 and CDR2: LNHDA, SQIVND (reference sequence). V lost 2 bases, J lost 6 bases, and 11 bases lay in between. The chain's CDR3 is CASSIRLASEQYF. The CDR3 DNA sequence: TGTGCCAGTAGTATAAGGTTAGCCTCCGAGCAGTACTTC.

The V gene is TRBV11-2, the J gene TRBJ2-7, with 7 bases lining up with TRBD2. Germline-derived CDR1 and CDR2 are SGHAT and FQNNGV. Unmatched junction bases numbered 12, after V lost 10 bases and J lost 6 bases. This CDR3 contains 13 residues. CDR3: CATRPSGLTEQYF. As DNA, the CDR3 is TGTGCCACGCGGCCTAGCGGACTTACCGAGCAGTACTTC.